This TCR beta chain was observed in a study of cytomegalovirus exposure and HLA in healthy donors (dated by TCRdb to the late 2010s). Background for the entire study: According to a later analysis, one platform produced both the roughly 120 validation repertoires and the 666 repertoires of the first cohort. The study aimed to test whether cataloging public T cell receptors could reveal signatures of past pathogen exposure. A separate validation cohort of 100 to 150 different subjects was used in addition to the roughly 640-subject first cohort. High-throughput TCR immunosequencing, statistical association of individual TCRs with disease status, and machine learning were combined to predict cytomegalovirus infection status. Overall study results and their limits: Cytomegalovirus status was reported to be diagnosed by the classifier with high specificity and sensitivity in both the original and validation cohorts. In the study, around 160 TCR beta chains were listed as associated with cytomegalovirus. Most TCR sequences were seen in very few donors, while some public TCRs were found in many individuals. In vitro tests confirmed that a few of the cytomegalovirus-associated TCR beta chains recognize cytomegalovirus antigens. Of the cluster scores, 85% to 95% were above 0 in a later analysis, which found that TCRs clustered in the first cohort also tended to co-occur in the 120 validation repertoires. The validation cohort had no HLA typing available for a later analysis, so co-occurrence within that cohort was assessed over all 130 or so repertoires. The authors suggested that the approach could potentially be extended to other disease states and immunological phenotypes.

Points on this clone: Its antigen target is currently unknown. An end of the junction does not agree with germline; a read error may underlie this.

The library came from the immunoSEQ multiplex PCR assay. For the original study's pipeline: A statistical classification framework was developed to diagnose cytomegalovirus status using the catalog of TCR beta chain sequences. TCRdb retrieved this table from immuneACCESS and kept in-frame rearrangements only. Not all clones are present; in checked studies, unresolved V genes account for under half, and no reason is known for the remainder. From that table come the V and J calls and clone size; the DNA was used to work out D and trimming. The sample table records roughly 200,000 clones; 80% to 85% of these occur just once. The top ten clones comprise 2.8% of the sample. CDR1 and CDR2 are drawn from the germline V gene: MGHDK, SYGVNS. Measured from the cysteine to the phenylalanine, the CDR3 is 10 residues long. The DNA shown is the 30-base CDR3, in frame from base 1. The donors belonged to the validation cohort of approximately 130 subjects, which was separate from the approximately 700-subject first cohort.

Recombination joined TRBV25-1 with TRBJ2-5, with 8 bases aligning to TRBD2. This receptor was obtained from a woman under 30 in good health and CMV-seropositive. Sequenced sample: PBMCs. The DNA reads TGTGCCACCCGTAGCGGGGCGTTCAACTTC. The translation is CATRSGAFNF.